This note documents a single T cell receptor beta chain sequence. The antigen it binds to is not known. The input lacks base qualities; no much larger clone sits a single base away. The data are from a study of PD-1 blockade in classical Hodgkin lymphoma (dated by TCRdb to between 2020 and 2021). The study in broad terms: Nivolumab dosing was 3 mg/kg intravenously every 2 weeks, continuing until either disease progression or unacceptable toxicity. A peripheral blood immune signature of response to PD-1 blockade in classical Hodgkin lymphoma was defined using TCR beta sequencing and CyTOF.

This sample's time point label indicates: cycle 1 day 1 (C1D1), immediately before nivolumab initiation. Every trial patient had relapsed following autologous stem cell transplantation, and prior brentuximab vedotin exposure was what differed among cohorts A, B and C. A Miltenyi CD4+ T cell isolation kit was used for magnetic negative selection to purify CD4+ T cells from thawed PBMCs. The trial cohort included 45 to 65 patients with relapsed/refractory classical Hodgkin lymphoma, and each patient had a best overall response of complete response, partial response or progressive disease. In the multi-cohort phase II CheckMate 205 trial, trial patients received single-agent nivolumab. An independent review committee assessed best overall response by applying the 2007 International Working Group response criteria. Trial PBMCs were obtained immediately prior to nivolumab initiation (C1D1) and on therapy at cycle 2 day 1 and cycle 4 day 1. Peripheral blood was collected in 8 mL Vacutainer Cell Preparation Tubes, from which PBMCs were isolated by centrifugation and then cryopreserved. Purified CD4+ and CD8+ fractions were prepared only for cases with an additional available PBMC sample. Magnetically labelled cells were depleted on LS columns in a quadroMACS separator, and the flow-through was collected as the purified fraction.

The Qiagen DNeasy kit was used to extract genomic DNA both from unsorted PBMCs and from the negatively selected CD4+ and CD8+ fractions. Amplification of TCR beta CDR3 regions was done by immunoSEQ multiplex PCR with primers that anneal to V and J segments. Amplification bias was minimized using a synthetic immune receptor repertoire, and residual bias was removed computationally after sequencing. As for how the authors treated the data: Custom Python scripts were used to quantify repertoire diversity as the Shannon entropy index. Unsorted, CD4+ and CD8+ repertoires were analyzed separately, except in combined analyses where CD4+ and CD8+ sequences were merged in silico. Clonal expansion was defined as a frequency increase of at least 2-fold after treatment compared with C1D1, and clones undetected at baseline were assigned a pseudocount of 0.5. Clones with 0 or 1 copy at C1D1 were classified as singleton clones, and clones with 2 or more copies were classified as non-singleton clones. Clones expanded in unsorted samples were labelled as CD4+, CD8+ or unknown by matching protein sequences in sorted samples from the same patient. Wilcoxon tests on paired samples were used to test changes in diversity from C1D1 to C4D1. TCRdb re-hosts the immuneACCESS table, in-frame sequences only. Its copies lack some clones; in the studies checked, an unresolved V gene accounts for under half of them, and the cause for the rest is not known. V and J calls plus clone size are reproduced from that table; the DNA served to infer D and trimming. Present in this sample are around 17,000 clones, 85% of which were seen just once. Of the sample, 1% falls within the top ten clones.

What the work shows at the level of the full study, not this receptor alone: Only a single clinical trial cohort was studied, and what caused the repertoire differences, possibly disease activity or prior therapy, remained undefined. Trial patients with a complete response had baseline diversity similar to that of newly diagnosed patients, while partial responders and progressors had significantly lower diversity. CD4+ but not CD8+ TCR diversity rose significantly by C4D1 (p=0.0027 vs p=0.16), most apparent in complete responders (p=0.02). Baseline TCR diversity was reported to be lower in newly diagnosed patients than in healthy donors and to be lower still in relapsed/refractory patients. Diversity was lower in patients who began nivolumab less than 1 year after ASCT, so these patients were left out of later analyses to avoid confounding by immune reconstitution.

Including cysteine and phenylalanine, the CDR3 has 15 amino acids. CDR3 DNA is the only sequence kept; it has 45 bases, read in frame from the first base. V is trimmed back by 3 bases and J by 6 bases, and the junction contains 6 bases that no gene match accounts for. The germline V gene (reference sequence) supplies CDR1 LNHNV and CDR2 YYDKDF. The specimen was CD4+ T cells from blood, collected at baseline. The chain links TRBV15 with TRBJ2-7, and TRBD1 matches 12 of the central bases. This sequence originates from a human donor with classical Hodgkin lymphoma. The nucleotide sequence reads TGTGCCACCAGCAGGGCGGGACAGGGGGCGGGCGAGCAGTACTTC. It translates as CATSRAGQGAGEQYF. The CDR3, completed at both ends by the reference TRBV15 and TRBJ2-7 genes, gives the full variable domain DAMVIQNPRYQVTQFGKPVTLSCSQTLNHNVMYWYQQKSSQAPKLLFHYYDKDFNNEADTPDNFQSRRPNTSFCFLDIRSPGLGDTAMYLCATSRAGQGAGEQYFGPGTRLTVT.